What follows describes a single TCR beta chain. Germline trimming cut 2 bases from V and 7 bases from J; bases unmatched to any gene: 7. Germline CDR1 is KGHDR and CDR2 is SFDVKD. This CDR3 has 15 residues. This record comes from a study of blood T cell repertoires in COVID-19. Turning to the study itself: Samples of COVID-19 (acute and convalescent) were obtained from the United States, Italy and Spain. T cells, B-cell-depleted T cells, or PBMCs provided the cDNA or gDNA that served as material.

Authors' data handling: Amplification of reference gene primers provided the estimated nucleated cell counts. Measured with immunoSEQ multiplex PCR; TCRdb has only the in-frame clones, and not every one. The V and J calls and clone size are taken from that table; D and trimming were inferred from the DNA. The sample includes over 200,000 clones, 70% to 75% of them seen just once. This sequence was found in a woman aged 80 or older with acute or convalescent COVID-19. V is TRBV24-1 and J is TRBJ2-3; 8 nucleotides align to TRBD2. The sample comprised peripheral blood. DNA for the CDR3: TGTGCCACCAGTGATTCATCATCTAGCGGGTATACGCAGTATTTT. This translates into CATSDSSSSGYTQYF.